This TCR beta chain came from a study of beta chain features in type 1 diabetes. The overall study: Patients looked much like healthy donors when it came to age, gender and cell yields.

The study reverse transcribed the entire isolated RNA, so it sequenced expressed TCRB transcripts. TCRdb's copy holds only in-frame clones and misses some; the assay was immunoSEQ multiplex PCR. The sample records about 650,000 clones, 12% being singletons. This CDR3 is built from 15 residues. V shed 2 bases and J shed 7 bases, with 17 bases lying between them. Germline assignment: CDR1 MNHEY and CDR2 SMNVEV (reference sequence). As to this clone: Its antigen is as yet unknown.

Study-wide points: The study found fewer insertions and more deletions at VDJ junctions in type 1 diabetes patients. Patients' naive, central memory and regulatory TCRB repertoires appeared more alike than those of healthy donors. Type 1 diabetes patients had TCRB CDR3s that were shorter (moderately but significantly so) in all four CD4+ subsets. Any role of HLA type in TCRB rearrangement remained unresolved here.

This clonotype originated in a man aged 30-40 years with type 1 diabetes. Sequencing was performed on naive CD4+ T cells from blood. This chain links TRBV27 with TRBJ1-2; possible D gene TRBD1, 5 bases. The CDR3 region has the DNA TGTGCCAGCAGTTTAGGGCTCTCCGGGGGACTTGGCTACACCTTC. Its translation is CASSLGLSGGLGYTF.